The clone carrying this T cell receptor beta chain was seen a handful of times. For TCRbeta, the library was prepared with unique molecular identifiers. One entry per CDR3 protein results from TCRdb running MiXCR on the PCR reads. Of some 460,000 distinct CDR3 sequences in the sample, under 20% were seen once. The data were obtained in a study of T-cell reconstitution after alpha-beta-depleted transplantation in children. Per the germline V gene, CDR1 is LGHDT and CDR2 is YNNKEL (reference sequence). The length of the CDR3 is 15 residues. V lost 1 base, J lost 3 bases, and 10 bases lay in between. The starting material was PBMCs, mostly from graft donor cells, obtained 360 days after TCRalphabeta/CD19-depleted stem cell transplant. The source of this sequence is a boy under three years old who had a stem cell transplant for Wiskott-Aldrich syndrome, so the T cells may come from the graft donor. V is TRBV3-1 and J is TRBJ2-1; tentatively, D is TRBD1 (6 bases). CDR3 region: CASSQGRGYYNEQFF. Written as DNA, the CDR3 is TGTGCCAGCAGCCAAGGCAGGGGATACTACAATGAGCAGTTCTTC.